The entry that follows covers one T cell receptor beta chain sequence. This entry is derived from a study of T cells of healthy individuals. MiXCR, run by TCRdb on the 5' RACE reads, gives a single entry per CDR3 protein. The table lists about 96,000 distinct CDR3 sequences, around 17% of them singletons. Germline V CDR1 and CDR2: MNHNS, SASEGT. V lost 5 bases, J lost 0 bases, and 7 bases stayed unmatched. CDR3 length: 16 amino acids. The clonotype comes from a human donor in good health. The chain couples TRBV6-1 to TRBJ1-3; 7 bases fit TRBD1. The CDR3 DNA reads TGTGCCAGCAGTCGTACCCGGGACAGCTCTGGAAACACCATATATTTT. Translation: CASSRTRDSSGNTIYF.